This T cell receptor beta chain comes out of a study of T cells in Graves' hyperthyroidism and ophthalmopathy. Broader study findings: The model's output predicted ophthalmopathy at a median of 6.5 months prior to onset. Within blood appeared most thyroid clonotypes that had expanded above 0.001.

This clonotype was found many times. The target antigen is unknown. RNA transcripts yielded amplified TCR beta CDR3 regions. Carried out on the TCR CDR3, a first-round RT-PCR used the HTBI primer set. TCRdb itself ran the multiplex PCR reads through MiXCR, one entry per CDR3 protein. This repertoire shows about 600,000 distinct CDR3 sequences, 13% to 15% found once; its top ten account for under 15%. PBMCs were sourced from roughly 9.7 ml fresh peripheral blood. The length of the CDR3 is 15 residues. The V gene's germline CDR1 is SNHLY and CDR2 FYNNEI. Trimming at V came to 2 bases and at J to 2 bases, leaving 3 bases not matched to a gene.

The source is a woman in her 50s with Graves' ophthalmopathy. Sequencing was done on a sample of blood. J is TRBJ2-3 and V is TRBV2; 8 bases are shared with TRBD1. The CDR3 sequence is CASSEQGAITDTQYF. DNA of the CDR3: TGTGCCAGCAGTGAACAGGGGGCTATCACAGATACGCAGTATTTT.